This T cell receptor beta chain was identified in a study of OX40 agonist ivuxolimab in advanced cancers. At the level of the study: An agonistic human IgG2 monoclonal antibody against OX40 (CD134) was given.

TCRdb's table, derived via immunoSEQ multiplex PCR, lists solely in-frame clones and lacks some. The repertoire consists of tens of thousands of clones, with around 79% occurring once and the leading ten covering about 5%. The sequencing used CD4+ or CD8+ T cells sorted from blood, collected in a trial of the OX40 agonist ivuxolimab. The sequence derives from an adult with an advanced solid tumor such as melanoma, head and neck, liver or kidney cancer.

CDR3 protein: CSAGQSYNEQFF. The CDR3 DNA is TGCAGCGCCGGACAGAGTTACAATGAGCAGTTCTTC. The J gene is TRBJ2-1, the V gene TRBV29-1, with D possibly TRBD1 on 6 matching bases. Trimming shortened V by 7 bases and J by 4 bases, and 11 bases separated the two germline ends. The CDR3 contains 12 residues. Germline lookup yields CDR1 SQVTM and CDR2 ANQGSEA.